This T cell receptor (beta chain) was documented in a study of blood T cell repertoires in COVID-19. For the study at large: Researchers got acute and convalescent COVID-19 samples from the United States, Italy and Spain. Sample material is recorded as cDNA or gDNA derived from T cells, B-cell-depleted T cells, or PBMCs.

Per the study methods: Using reference gene primer amplification, nucleated cell counts were estimated. Using immunoSEQ multiplex PCR, the repertoire was profiled, and TCRdb retains in-frame clones only, with some absent. V and J calls and clone size are given by that table; D and trimming were obtained from the DNA. The sample has 13,000 to 15,000 clones; more than 75% are singletons. This CDR3 region has 15 residues. Germline CDR1 MNHEY, CDR2 SVGAGI. Losses at the gene ends were 0 bases for V and 4 bases for J; bases not matched to a gene: 5. The rearrangement joins TRBV6-5 to TRBJ1-1, with 7 bases aligning to TRBD1. Sequenced input: peripheral blood. The TCR was taken from a human donor in a cohort sampled during active COVID-19. CDR3 bases: TGTGCCAGCAGTTACTCGAAGGCAGGGGGCACTGAAGCTTTCTTT. As protein: CASSYSKAGGTEAFF.